This T cell receptor (beta chain) was captured by sequencing in a study of synovial regulatory T cells in juvenile arthritis. Findings and caveats of the study: Inflammation-associated Treg cells in blood had less TCR diversity than the remaining blood Treg cells.

The data were produced by immunoSEQ multiplex PCR, yet TCRdb's version contains in-frame clones alone and is incomplete. The repertoire table contains around 9,500 clones. Regarding this clone: Antigen specificity is unknown.

From germline, CDR1 is LNHNV and CDR2 YYDKDF (reference sequence). The CDR3 loop spans 15 amino acids. The coding DNA is unavailable. The sequence was collected from a donor younger than 30 with juvenile idiopathic arthritis. The source material was Treg cells from blood. As for subset: HLA-DR+ inflammation-associated blood Treg cells. This chain uses TRBV15 with TRBJ1-1. The CDR3 here is CATSRDFEGFTEAFF.